This is a list of T cell receptor beta chains from one sample in a study of control samples from healthy donors and cancer patients. Only in-frame clones appear in the TCRdb table, and some are missing; sequencing was by immunoSEQ multiplex PCR. The sample has 75,000 to 90,000 clones, approximately 86% seen once. Sequenced input: blood. The receptor set was obtained from a man aged 25-45 years in good health. The CDR3 runs from the conserved cysteine through the conserved F or W. D genes are given only for firm matches. The size entry is marked missing in some rows and otherwise reads once, few, many or a size class.

abundance,j_gene,d_gene,v_gene,CDR3nt,CDR3aa
NA,TRBJ2-5,NA,TRBV7-8,TGTGCCAGCAGCACTGGACAGTACCCAGAGACCCAGTACTTC,CASSTGQYPETQYF
NA,TRBJ1-2,NA,TRBV6-4,TGTGCCAGCAGTGACACACTACAGGGTACGAACTATGGCTACACCTTC,CASSDTLQGTNYGYTF
few,TRBJ1-5,NA,TRBV7-9,TGTGCCAGCAGCTTAGGCCTAGGACCGAATCAGCCCCAGCATTTT,CASSLGLGPNQPQHF
few,TRBJ2-1,NA,TRBV6-5,TGTGCCAGCAGTTACTCCGGGGGCTCCTACAATGAGCAGTTCTTC,CASSYSGGSYNEQFF
NA,TRBJ2-7,NA,TRBV7-9,TGTGCCAGCAGCTTCTCTATGGGACGGACGTACGAGCAGTACTTC,CASSFSMGRTYEQYF
NA,TRBJ2-3,NA,TRBV7-9,TGTGCCAGCAGCGCGGGGACGGGGCAGACAGATACGCAGTATTTT,CASSAGTGQTDTQYF
NA,TRBJ2-1,NA,TRBV6-4,TGTGCCAGCAGTGACCCCAGGGGGGGTTACAATGAGCAGTTCTTC,CASSDPRGGYNEQFF
NA,TRBJ1-1,NA,TRBV30,TGTGCCTGGAGTGTTATCCCGGGCACTGAAGCTTTCTTT,CAWSVIPGTEAFF
once,TRBJ2-3,NA,TRBV30,TGTGCCTGCTCACGTTCAGACGTGGATACGCAGTATTTT,CACSRSDVDTQYF
NA,TRBJ1-2,TRBD1,TRBV10-1,TGCGCCAGCAACGAACAGGGGAGGAGGAACTATGGCTACACCTTC,CASNEQGRRNYGYTF
NA,TRBJ2-5,NA,TRBV9,TGTGCCAGCAGCGAAGGCGGGACAGTGCAAGAGACCCAGTACTTC,CASSEGGTVQETQYF
NA,TRBJ1-1,NA,TRBV5-4,TGTGCCAGCAGCTTGCCTCACCTGAACACTGAAGCTTTCTTT,CASSLPHLNTEAFF
NA,TRBJ2-3,NA,TRBV19,TGTGCCAGTAGTGTGGAATACACAGATACGCAGTATTTT,CASSVEYTDTQYF
NA,TRBJ2-7,NA,TRBV5-1,TGCGCCAGCAGCGGGGGCGGTTCCGAGCAGTACTTC,CASSGGGSEQYF
few,TRBJ2-3,TRBD2,TRBV5-8,TGTGCCAGCAGCTCGGCCGGGACTAGCGGAACAGATACGCAGTATTTT,CASSSAGTSGTDTQYF
NA,TRBJ1-3,NA,TRBV7-9,TGTGCCAGCACCACTCAGGGCGTAGGAAACACCATATATTTT,CASTTQGVGNTIYF
NA,TRBJ1-2,NA,TRBV5-1,TGCGCCAGCAGCTTGGACAGCTATGGCTACACCTTC,CASSLDSYGYTF
NA,TRBJ2-3,TRBD2,TRBV11-2,TGTGCCAGCAGCGTCAGACTAGCTATCGGCACAGATACGCAGTATTTT,CASSVRLAIGTDTQYF
NA,TRBJ1-5,NA,TRBV7-2,TGTGCCAGCAGCTTGGCCCTGGGAACGGGTCAGCCCCAGCATTTT,CASSLALGTGQPQHF